This T cell receptor (beta chain) was identified in a study of cytomegalovirus exposure and HLA in healthy donors. This CDR3 has 16 amino acids. V gave up 4 bases and J gave up 4 bases; unmatched junction bases: 12. Germline values: CDR1 SGHRS, CDR2 YFSETQ. The PCR used 60 Vbeta and 13 Jbeta primers. Profiled with immunoSEQ multiplex PCR; TCRdb holds only in-frame clones, not every one. The data contain approximately 170,000 clones, around four fifths of them singletons. The receptor was isolated from a man aged 18 to 29 in good health and CMV-seropositive. Sequenced: PBMCs. The rearrangement uses TRBV5-1 and TRBJ2-7, with 9 bases lining up with TRBD1. The CDR3 DNA reads TGCGCCAGCAGCCGATCCCTAGGACAGGGGTCGTACGAGCAGTACTTC. It encodes CASSRSLGQGSYEQYF. The full variable domain, completed using reference TRBV5-1 and TRBJ2-7, is KAGVTQTPRYLIKTRGQQVTLSCSPISGHRSVSWYQQTPGQGLQFLFEYFSETQRNKGNFPGRFSGRQFSNSRSEMNVSTLELGDSALYLCASSRSLGQGSYEQYFGPGTRLTVT.